Presented here are 21 T cell receptor beta chains from one specimen sequenced in a study of human T cells and chemical hapten exposure. Sample time point: patch test 1, 2 weeks after DPC sensitization. The treatment: therapeutic diphenylcyclopropenone sensitization with weekly scalp DPC. A single record per CDR3 protein comes from TCRdb applying MiXCR to the RACE reads. The sample contains under 130,000 distinct CDR3 sequences, 11% of which appear only once. This material consisted of whole blood, taken in connection with sensitization to the hapten diphenylcyclopropenone (DPC). All receptors derive from a woman aged 40 to 49 with alopecia areata. Some clones in this sample may be carry-over from other donors' samples.

The chain uses TRBV10-3 and TRBJ2-5; a weak D match, TRBD2 (6 bases). The germline CDR1 and CDR2 sequences are ENHRY and SYGVKD. Deletions cut 10 bases from V and 2 bases from J, with 14 bases between. The CDR3 has 13 amino acids. The CDR3 nucleotides read TGTGCCACCGCGACTCGGGGGCAAGAGACCCAGTACTTC. Residues: CATATRGQETQYF.

This clonotype was seen a few times. The gene calls are TRBV7-2 and TRBJ1-1, with no clear D. The CDR3 loop spans 17 amino acids. Germline V gives CDR1 SGHTA, CDR2 FQGNSA. Trimming removed 6 bases at V and 0 bases at J, with 20 bases between. CDR3 amino acids: CASRHNPGRYMNTEAFF. CDR3 nucleotides: TGTGCCAGCAGGCACAATCCCGGACGGTACATGAACACTGAAGCTTTCTTT.

This clonotype occurred many times. The J gene is TRBJ1-1, the V gene TRBV29-1; D might be TRBD1 (5 bases). This CDR3 contains 13 residues. The germline V gene encodes CDR1 SQVTM and CDR2 ANQGSEA. V was clipped by 1 base and J by 5 bases, with 11 bases between them. The chain's CDR3 is CSVEGQGRTEAFF. In DNA, the CDR3 is TGCAGCGTTGAAGGGCAGGGACGGACTGAAGCTTTCTTT.

This clonotype was detected many times. The genes are TRBV18 and TRBJ2-5; possibly TRBD1 or TRBD2 for D (5 bases each). V was trimmed by 2 bases and J by 9 bases, leaving 10 bases between them. The germline V gene has CDR1 KGHSH and CDR2 LQKENI. CDR3 length equals 12 residues. The CDR3 DNA follows: TGTGCCAGCTCACCAGAGGGGACGGCCCAGTACTTC. Translation: CASSPEGTAQYF.

This clonotype was found a few times. The J gene is TRBJ2-1, the V gene TRBV18, with TRBD1 identical over 8 bases. Germline-derived CDR1 and CDR2 are KGHSH and LQKENI. The CDR3 has 18 residues. The V gene end was trimmed by 3 bases and the J gene end by 0 bases; junction bases not matched to a gene: 10. In DNA form, the CDR3 reads TGTGCCAGCTCACCCGGACAGGGAACAGGGGGCTCCTACAATGAGCAGTTCTTC. Amino acid sequence: CASSPGQGTGGSYNEQFF.

This clonotype has only a few counts. V is TRBV20-1 and J is TRBJ2-3, with 7 bases aligning to TRBD2. Unmatched junction bases numbered 12, after V lost 1 base and J lost 2 bases. This CDR3 contains 17 residues. Germline CDR1 DFQATT, CDR2 SNEGSKA (reference sequence). This chain's CDR3 is CSARVPPGGFPTDTQYF. The CDR3 DNA follows: TGCAGTGCTAGAGTTCCCCCGGGGGGTTTTCCCACAGATACGCAGTATTTT.

The rearrangement links TRBV2 to TRBJ2-2; D may be TRBD2 (6 bases). The germline V and J ends were trimmed by 6 bases and 1 base, with 9 bases remaining between them. Germline values: CDR1 SNHLY, CDR2 FYNNEI. The CDR3 spans 14 residues. The CDR3 is CASREEGNTGELFF. DNA for the CDR3: TGTGCCAGCAGGGAGGAGGGGAACACCGGGGAGCTGTTTTTT.

This clonotype came up many times. The rearrangement joins TRBV6-2 or TRBV6-3 to TRBJ1-2; D not resolved. Trimming removed 0 bases from V and 3 bases from J, with 8 bases in between. CDR3 length: 14 amino acids. Germline V gene lookup returns CDR1 MNHEY and CDR2 SVGEGT. The CDR3 bases are TGTGCCAGCAGTTACTCGGCAGGACACTATGGCTACACCTTC. Translating it yields CASSYSAGHYGYTF.

The chain has TRBV5-4 and TRBJ2-7, with TRBD2 identical over 14 bases. The CDR3 is 16 residues long. V lost 4 bases, J lost 1 base, and 4 bases stayed unmatched. Germline V gives CDR1 SGHNT, CDR2 YYREEE (reference sequence). The CDR3 is CASSRGLAGESYEQYF. As DNA, the CDR3 is TGTGCCAGCAGCCGGGGACTAGCGGGGGAGTCCTACGAGCAGTACTTC.

The chain links TRBV10-3 to TRBJ2-7, with 12 bases identical to TRBD2. The CDR3 has 17 amino acids. V was clipped by 7 bases and J by 1 base; unmatched bases: 11. Germline CDR1 ENHRY, CDR2 SYGVKD. The CDR3 DNA reads TGTGCCATCAAGCCCACGGGGACTAGCGGGTTTTCCTACGAGCAGTACTTC. Translation: CAIKPTGTSGFSYEQYF.

This clonotype was detected only a few times. The chain links TRBV9 to TRBJ2-5, with 11 bases fitting TRBD2. V was clipped by 0 bases and J by 5 bases; unmatched bases: 9. This CDR3 spans 17 amino acids. Per the germline V gene, CDR1 is SGDLS and CDR2 is YYNGEE. For the CDR3, the DNA is TGTGCCAGCAGCGTAGCCCTGACTAGCGGGGTCCGTGAGACCCAGTACTTC. Translated, it gives CASSVALTSGVRETQYF.

The rearrangement links TRBV4-1 to TRBJ2-3; D ambiguous. Trimming left V 0 bases short and J 5 bases short, with 3 bases between. Germline CDR1 and CDR2: MGHRA and YSYEKL. This CDR3 spans 12 amino acids. As DNA, the CDR3 is TGCGCCAGCAGCCAAGATCTAGATACGCAGTATTTT. Protein sequence: CASSQDLDTQYF.

The chain carries TRBV7-2 and TRBJ2-1; tentatively, D is TRBD2 (5 bases). The V and J ends lost 0 bases and 4 bases respectively, with 13 bases between them. The germline CDR1 and CDR2 sequences are SGHTA and FQGNSA. The CDR3 is made up of 16 amino acids. The CDR3 reads CASSLAVGQRYNEQFF. In DNA, the CDR3 is TGTGCCAGCAGCTTAGCGGTTGGTCAGCGGTACAATGAGCAGTTCTTC.

This clonotype has a handful of counts. V usage is TRBV4-3 and J usage is TRBJ2-3, with 8 bases that match TRBD2. The J segment lost 5 bases and the V segment lost 2 bases, leaving 6 bases of the junction unmatched. The germline V gene has CDR1 LGHNA and CDR2 YSLEER. The CDR3 sequence is 15 residues long. The CDR3 loop is CASSQRTSQVDTQYF. CDR3 bases: TGCGCCAGCAGCCAAAGGACTAGCCAAGTAGATACGCAGTATTTT.

The rearrangement links TRBV6-5 to TRBJ2-3; D ambiguous. Germline V gene sequence: CDR1 MNHEY, CDR2 SVGAGI. The CDR3 totals 14 residues. CDR3 protein: CSPPLTPSTDTQYF. The DNA for the CDR3 is TGTTCACCTCCCCTCACGCCCAGCACAGATACGCAGTATTTT.

This clonotype came up a few times. The rearrangement uses TRBV6-2 or TRBV6-3 and TRBJ1-1, with 7 bases lining up with TRBD1. With V trimmed by 6 bases and J by 10 bases, 11 bases remained unmatched. The germline V gene encodes CDR1 MNHEY and CDR2 SVGEGT. The CDR3 has 13 amino acids. CDR3 coding DNA: TGTGCCAGCAGAGATAATCGACAGGGCCGAGCTTTCTTT. This encodes CASRDNRQGRAFF.

The chain employs TRBV20-1 and TRBJ2-7; TRBD1 might be the D (6 bases). The V gene's germline CDR1 is DFQATT and CDR2 SNEGSKA (reference sequence). The CDR3 is 12 amino acids. V lost 3 bases to trimming and J lost 4 bases, with 10 bases between them. The CDR3 sequence: CSARPTGYEQYF. The CDR3 DNA reads as TGCAGTGCTAGGCCCACAGGGTACGAGCAGTACTTC.

The chain employs TRBV5-5 and TRBJ1-5; unclear D gene. Per germline, CDR1 SGHKS and CDR2 YYEKEE (reference sequence). V was pared by 4 bases and J by 3 bases, with 8 bases between. CDR3 length equals 13 residues. CDR3 residues: CASSGMDNQPQHF. CDR3 DNA: TGTGCCAGCAGCGGTATGGACAATCAGCCCCAGCATTTT.

This clonotype was detected ten times or more. The V call is TRBV28, the J call TRBJ2-7; D might be TRBD2 (6 bases). Germline-derived CDR1 and CDR2 are MDHEN and SYDVKM. This CDR3 has 17 amino acids. V shed 5 bases and J shed 2 bases, with 22 bases lying between them. In DNA, the CDR3 is TGTGCCAGCAGTCCCTCCTTCCTAGGGGCGGGAACCTACGAGCAGTACTTC. This sequence encodes CASSPSFLGAGTYEQYF.

In its sample, this clonotype was seen many times. An end of the junction differs from the germline gene, which may be a read error. This rearrangement joins TRBV7-7 to TRBJ2-5; TRBD2 is a possible D gene (5 bases). The CDR3 is 13 residues long. Germline CDR1 is SSHAT and CDR2 is FNYEAQ (reference sequence). The CDR3 sequence: CASSPVGGETQYF. The CDR3 nucleotides read TGTGCTAGCAGCCCGGTGGGCGGGGAGACCCAGTACTTC.

This clonotype was counted a few times. This rearrangement joins TRBV27 to TRBJ2-7, with a possible D match to TRBD1 (7 bases). There are 15 residues in the CDR3. Trimming stripped 4 bases from V and 5 bases from J, with 18 bases between. Germline V lookup: CDR1 MNHEY, CDR2 SMNVEV (reference sequence). CDR3 amino acids: CASSSLDREVNEQYF. DNA for the CDR3: TGTGCCAGCAGTTCCCTCGACAGGGAGGTGAACGAGCAGTACTTC.